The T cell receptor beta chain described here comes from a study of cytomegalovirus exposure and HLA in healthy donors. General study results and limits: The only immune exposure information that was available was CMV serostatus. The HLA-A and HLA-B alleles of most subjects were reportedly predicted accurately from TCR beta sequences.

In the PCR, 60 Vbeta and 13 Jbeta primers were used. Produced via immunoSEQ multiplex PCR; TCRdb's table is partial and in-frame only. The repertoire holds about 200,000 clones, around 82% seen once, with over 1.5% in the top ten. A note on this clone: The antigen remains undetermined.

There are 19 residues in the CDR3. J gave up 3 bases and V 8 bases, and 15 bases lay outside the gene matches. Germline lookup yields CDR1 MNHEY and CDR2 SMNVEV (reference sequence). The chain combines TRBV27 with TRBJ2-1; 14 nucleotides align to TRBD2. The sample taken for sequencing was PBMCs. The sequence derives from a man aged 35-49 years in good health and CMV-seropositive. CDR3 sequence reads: CASLPRLAGGPFHYNEQFF. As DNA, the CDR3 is TGTGCCAGCCTCCCCCGACTAGCGGGAGGGCCGTTTCACTACAATGAGCAGTTCTTC.